This is a list of T cell receptor beta chains from one sample in a study of T-cell memory formation after mild COVID-19. Using its own MiXCR run on the 5' RACE reads, TCRdb lists one record per CDR3 protein. This repertoire shows 150,000 to 200,000 distinct CDR3 sequences, around 16% found once; its top ten account for just over 2%. The sequencing input was PBMCs or a T cell subset sorted from them (not recorded which). The receptors were sampled from an adult woman who had mild COVID-19 (a few samples of this study predate the infection). Cell type and time point are not known. CDR3s include the opening cysteine and the closing phenylalanine or tryptophan. The order of the fields is J gene, V gene, D gene, clone size, CDR3 protein, CDR3 DNA. A D gene is named only where the DNA matches it firmly. Clone size is not always given. Where it is, it says once, few, many or a class for expanded clones.

j_call: TRBJ2-7
v_call: TRBV7-9
d_call: -
clone_size: few
cdr3_aa: CASSSSGTPYEQYF
cdr3_nt: TGTGCCAGCAGCTCCTCTGGGACTCCCTACGAGCAGTACTTC

j_call: TRBJ2-7
v_call: TRBV19
d_call: -
clone_size: many
cdr3_aa: CASSIGQNEQYF
cdr3_nt: TGTGCCAGTAGTATTGGCCAGAACGAGCAGTACTTC

j_call: TRBJ2-5
v_call: TRBV2
d_call: -
clone_size: few
cdr3_aa: CASSGGQPGETQYF
cdr3_nt: TGTGCCAGCAGCGGGGGACAGCCAGGGGAGACCCAGTACTTC

j_call: TRBJ2-5
v_call: TRBV12-3/TRBV12-4
d_call: TRBD1
clone_size: few
cdr3_aa: CASCPGQGQETQYF
cdr3_nt: TGTGCCAGCTGTCCGGGACAGGGACAAGAGACCCAGTACTTC

j_call: TRBJ2-5
v_call: TRBV5-4
d_call: -
clone_size: many
cdr3_aa: CASSPRTGQETQYF
cdr3_nt: TGTGCCAGCAGCCCCAGGACTGGGCAAGAGACCCAGTACTTC

j_call: TRBJ1-2
v_call: TRBV11-2
d_call: TRBD1
clone_size: -
cdr3_aa: CASSAPGQGARGYTF
cdr3_nt: TGTGCCAGCAGCGCACCCGGACAGGGGGCGCGTGGCTACACCTTC

j_call: TRBJ1-3
v_call: TRBV15
d_call: TRBD1
clone_size: few
cdr3_aa: CATSRGGTAGNTIYF
cdr3_nt: TGTGCCACCAGCAGGGGCGGGACAGCTGGAAACACCATATATTTT

j_call: TRBJ2-1
v_call: TRBV12-3/TRBV12-4
d_call: -
clone_size: -
cdr3_aa: CASSLDGARSVEQFF
cdr3_nt: TGTGCCAGCAGTTTAGATGGCGCGAGGAGCGTGGAGCAGTTCTTC

j_call: TRBJ1-2
v_call: TRBV7-8
d_call: -
clone_size: -
cdr3_aa: CASSQRTVGYTF
cdr3_nt: TGTGCCAGCAGCCAAAGGACCGTTGGCTACACCTTC

j_call: TRBJ2-5
v_call: TRBV4-1
d_call: TRBD2
clone_size: -
cdr3_aa: CASSQLGTSRETQYF
cdr3_nt: TGCGCCAGCAGTCAATTGGGGACTAGCAGGGAGACCCAGTACTTC

j_call: TRBJ2-3
v_call: TRBV2
d_call: TRBD1
clone_size: few
cdr3_aa: CASRRQGVDTQYF
cdr3_nt: TGTGCCAGCAGGAGACAGGGGGTGGATACGCAGTATTTT

j_call: TRBJ2-2
v_call: TRBV24-1
d_call: -
clone_size: -
cdr3_aa: CATSDLRRDLTNTGELFF
cdr3_nt: TGTGCCACCAGTGATTTGCGGAGAGACCTGACGAACACCGGGGAGCTGTTTTTT

j_call: TRBJ2-3
v_call: TRBV2
d_call: -
clone_size: -
cdr3_aa: CASSRSEARTDTQYF
cdr3_nt: TGTGCCAGCAGTCGCAGCGAGGCACGCACAGATACGCAGTATTTT

j_call: TRBJ2-1
v_call: TRBV29-1
d_call: TRBD1
clone_size: few
cdr3_aa: CSVSDRANYNEQFF
cdr3_nt: TGCAGCGTTTCCGACAGGGCAAACTACAATGAGCAGTTCTTC

j_call: TRBJ2-3
v_call: TRBV18
d_call: -
clone_size: -
cdr3_aa: CASSPLTAGTDTQYF
cdr3_nt: TGTGCCAGCTCACCATTAACTGCTGGCACAGATACGCAGTATTTT

j_call: TRBJ1-1
v_call: TRBV7-6
d_call: TRBD1
clone_size: few
cdr3_aa: CASSLRTGGTEAFF
cdr3_nt: TGTGCCAGCAGCTTACGGACAGGGGGCACTGAAGCTTTCTTT

j_call: TRBJ2-3
v_call: TRBV4-3
d_call: TRBD2
clone_size: -
cdr3_aa: CASSLGLAGVLGDTQYF
cdr3_nt: TGCGCCAGCAGCCTGGGACTAGCGGGAGTGTTGGGAGATACGCAGTATTTT

j_call: TRBJ2-1
v_call: TRBV6-5
d_call: -
clone_size: -
cdr3_aa: CASSFGGLEQFF
cdr3_nt: TGTGCCAGCAGTTTCGGGGGCCTGGAGCAGTTCTTC

j_call: TRBJ2-3
v_call: TRBV12-3/TRBV12-4
d_call: -
clone_size: many
cdr3_aa: CASSSRFSPEGRTDTQYF
cdr3_nt: TGTGCCAGCAGTTCTCGATTTTCCCCGGAAGGTCGTACAGATACGCAGTATTTT

j_call: TRBJ1-2
v_call: TRBV4-3
d_call: -
clone_size: few
cdr3_aa: CASSQGPGPVNGYTF
cdr3_nt: TGCGCCAGCAGCCAAGGCCCAGGGCCGGTAAATGGCTACACCTTC

j_call: TRBJ1-6
v_call: TRBV12-3/TRBV12-4
d_call: -
clone_size: few
cdr3_aa: CASSFGAPPLHF
cdr3_nt: TGTGCCAGCAGTTTTGGTGCTCCACCCCTCCACTTT

j_call: TRBJ2-7
v_call: TRBV20-1
d_call: -
clone_size: -
cdr3_aa: CSAKRRHEQYF
cdr3_nt: TGCAGTGCAAAGAGGAGGCACGAGCAGTACTTC

j_call: TRBJ2-3
v_call: TRBV20-1
d_call: -
clone_size: few
cdr3_aa: CSASRLDTQYF
cdr3_nt: TGCAGTGCTAGTCGGCTGGATACGCAGTATTTT

j_call: TRBJ1-3
v_call: TRBV12-3/TRBV12-4
d_call: -
clone_size: few
cdr3_aa: CASSLGESGNTIYF
cdr3_nt: TGTGCCAGCAGTTTAGGTGAATCTGGAAACACCATATATTTT

j_call: TRBJ1-6
v_call: TRBV3-1
d_call: TRBD1
clone_size: few
cdr3_aa: CASRMEQGYNSPLHF
cdr3_nt: TGTGCCAGCAGAATGGAACAGGGGTATAATTCACCCCTCCACTTT

j_call: TRBJ2-5
v_call: TRBV7-6
d_call: TRBD2
clone_size: once
cdr3_aa: CASSLGGLAGRSKETQYF
cdr3_nt: TGTGCCAGCAGCTTAGGCGGGCTAGCGGGGAGGAGTAAAGAGACCCAGTACTTC

j_call: TRBJ1-3
v_call: TRBV12-3/TRBV12-4
d_call: -
clone_size: -
cdr3_aa: CASSPSFGGSGNTIYF
cdr3_nt: TGTGCCAGCAGTCCGTCTTTTGGGGGCTCTGGAAACACCATATATTTT

j_call: TRBJ2-2
v_call: TRBV7-2
d_call: TRBD2
clone_size: -
cdr3_aa: CASSVLAGYSGELFF
cdr3_nt: TGTGCCAGCAGCGTACTAGCGGGATATAGCGGGGAGCTGTTTTTT

j_call: TRBJ1-2
v_call: TRBV5-5
d_call: -
clone_size: few
cdr3_aa: CASSPRDEVYGYTF
cdr3_nt: TGTGCCAGCAGTCCTAGGGATGAGGTCTACGGCTACACCTTC

j_call: TRBJ2-1
v_call: TRBV7-8
d_call: -
clone_size: -
cdr3_aa: CASSPTGTTSNEQFF
cdr3_nt: TGTGCCAGCAGCCCTACCGGGACGACGAGCAATGAGCAGTTCTTC

j_call: TRBJ2-3
v_call: TRBV12-3/TRBV12-4
d_call: -
clone_size: many
cdr3_aa: CASRWAGTDTQYF
cdr3_nt: TGTGCCAGCAGATGGGCCGGGACAGATACGCAGTATTTT

j_call: TRBJ1-3
v_call: TRBV9
d_call: -
clone_size: -
cdr3_aa: CASTGGAGNTIYF
cdr3_nt: TGTGCCAGCACGGGGGGCGCGGGAAACACCATATATTTT

j_call: TRBJ2-1
v_call: TRBV7-2
d_call: TRBD1
clone_size: -
cdr3_aa: CASSSLGQPYNEQFF
cdr3_nt: TGTGCCAGCAGCTCACTGGGACAGCCGTACAATGAGCAGTTCTTC

j_call: TRBJ1-4
v_call: TRBV18
d_call: -
clone_size: -
cdr3_aa: CASSRDITEKLFF
cdr3_nt: TGTGCCAGCTCTCGGGACATCACTGAAAAACTGTTTTTT

j_call: TRBJ2-3
v_call: TRBV12-3/TRBV12-4
d_call: -
clone_size: few
cdr3_aa: CASRTLVLGRGTDTQYF
cdr3_nt: TGTGCCAGCAGAACCTTAGTTTTGGGTCGGGGCACAGATACGCAGTATTTT

j_call: TRBJ2-7
v_call: TRBV5-1
d_call: TRBD1
clone_size: -
cdr3_aa: CASSLTWTGAYEQYF
cdr3_nt: TGCGCCAGCAGCTTGACCTGGACAGGAGCCTACGAGCAGTACTTC

j_call: TRBJ2-6
v_call: TRBV7-8
d_call: -
clone_size: many
cdr3_aa: CASSLFRQSGANVLTF
cdr3_nt: TGTGCCAGCAGCTTATTCAGACAGTCTGGGGCCAACGTCCTGACTTTC

j_call: TRBJ2-3
v_call: TRBV5-1
d_call: -
clone_size: -
cdr3_aa: CASSGLYGDTQYF
cdr3_nt: TGCGCCAGCAGCGGGCTTTACGGGGATACGCAGTATTTT

j_call: TRBJ2-1
v_call: TRBV7-8
d_call: TRBD1
clone_size: -
cdr3_aa: CASSLRPLVGDRGYNEQFF
cdr3_nt: TGTGCCAGCAGCTTGAGACCCCTAGTTGGGGACAGAGGATACAATGAGCAGTTCTTC

j_call: TRBJ1-1
v_call: TRBV20-1
d_call: TRBD1
clone_size: -
cdr3_aa: CSPRQGRSNTEAFF
cdr3_nt: TGCAGTCCGAGACAGGGGCGATCGAACACTGAAGCTTTCTTT

j_call: TRBJ1-6
v_call: TRBV3-1
d_call: TRBD1
clone_size: -
cdr3_aa: CASSRQGSNSPLHF
cdr3_nt: TGTGCCAGCAGCCGACAGGGGAGTAATTCACCCCTCCACTTT

j_call: TRBJ2-1
v_call: TRBV9
d_call: -
clone_size: -
cdr3_aa: CASSVGSSLSYNEQFF
cdr3_nt: TGTGCCAGCAGCGTAGGGAGTTCTTTATCCTACAATGAGCAGTTCTTC

j_call: TRBJ2-2
v_call: TRBV7-8
d_call: -
clone_size: many
cdr3_aa: CASSLRERWDTGELFF
cdr3_nt: TGTGCCAGCAGCCTACGGGAGCGGTGGGACACCGGGGAGCTGTTTTTT

j_call: TRBJ2-7
v_call: TRBV6-6
d_call: -
clone_size: -
cdr3_aa: CASSYRPRDSEQYF
cdr3_nt: TGTGCCAGCAGTTACCGACCTCGGGATAGCGAGCAGTACTTC

j_call: TRBJ2-5
v_call: TRBV11-2
d_call: -
clone_size: -
cdr3_aa: CASSLDQQETQYF
cdr3_nt: TGTGCCAGCAGCTTGGACCAGCAAGAGACCCAGTACTTC

j_call: TRBJ1-2
v_call: TRBV12-3/TRBV12-4
d_call: -
clone_size: once
cdr3_aa: CASSLRWGRGYTF
cdr3_nt: TGTGCCAGCAGTTTAAGGTGGGGACGGGGCTACACCTTC

j_call: TRBJ2-1
v_call: TRBV6-2/TRBV6-3
d_call: TRBD2
clone_size: few
cdr3_aa: CASSYSSGNYNEQFF
cdr3_nt: TGTGCCAGCAGTTACTCTAGCGGGAATTACAATGAGCAGTTCTTC

j_call: TRBJ2-7
v_call: TRBV13
d_call: -
clone_size: -
cdr3_aa: CASSLGQKRGQYF
cdr3_nt: TGTGCCAGCAGCTTAGGCCAGAAACGGGGACAGTACTTC

j_call: TRBJ2-3
v_call: TRBV5-1
d_call: TRBD1
clone_size: -
cdr3_aa: CASSQPRPGTGGGTDTQYF
cdr3_nt: TGCGCCAGCAGCCAACCACGTCCCGGGACAGGGGGCGGCACAGATACGCAGTATTTT

j_call: TRBJ2-1
v_call: TRBV6-2/TRBV6-3
d_call: -
clone_size: few
cdr3_aa: CASSPPWGGHNEQFF
cdr3_nt: TGTGCCAGCAGTCCGCCCTGGGGTGGCCACAATGAGCAGTTCTTC

j_call: TRBJ2-1
v_call: TRBV4-2
d_call: TRBD1
clone_size: many
cdr3_aa: CASSLQQGLAYNEQFF
cdr3_nt: TGTGCCAGCAGCCTCCAACAGGGGTTAGCCTACAATGAGCAGTTCTTC

j_call: TRBJ2-5
v_call: TRBV5-5
d_call: -
clone_size: few
cdr3_aa: CASSLEPALQTQYF
cdr3_nt: TGTGCCAGCAGCTTGGAGCCCGCGTTGCAGACCCAGTACTTC

j_call: TRBJ1-6
v_call: TRBV6-5
d_call: -
clone_size: many
cdr3_aa: CASSYSDGLNSPLHF
cdr3_nt: TGTGCCAGCAGTTACTCGGACGGACTAAATTCACCCCTCCACTTT

j_call: TRBJ2-3
v_call: TRBV15
d_call: TRBD2
clone_size: -
cdr3_aa: CATSRARGLAYTDTQYF
cdr3_nt: TGTGCCACCAGCAGAGCGAGGGGACTAGCCTATACAGATACGCAGTATTTT